The sequence of this T cell receptor (beta chain) was determined in a study of blood T cell repertoires in COVID-19. On the study more broadly: The origin of the acute and convalescent COVID-19 samples was the United States, Italy and Spain. PBMCs, B-cell-depleted T cells, or T cells provided the cDNA or gDNA that made up the material.

The germline V gene has CDR1 MDHEN and CDR2 SYDVKM. Germline trimming cut 6 bases from V and 9 bases from J; bases unmatched to any gene: 8. The CDR3 sequence is 14 residues long. Per the authors' pipeline: From reference gene primer amplification, estimates of nucleated cell counts were derived. TCRdb's copy holds only in-frame clones and misses some; the assay was immunoSEQ multiplex PCR. Clone size and the V and J calls come from that table; the DNA yielded D and trimming. The sample includes roughly 70,000 clones, 80% seen only once; the top ten take 9% to 10%. The receptor was isolated from a human donor in a cohort sampled during active COVID-19. The J gene is TRBJ1-6, the V gene TRBV28, with 7 bases identical to TRBD1. The sample taken for sequencing was peripheral blood. CDR3 amino acids: CASSQTDRISPLHF. The CDR3 nucleotides read TGTGCCAGCAGCCAAACGGACAGGATTTCACCCCTCCACTTT. The variable domain in full, with the rest retrieved from reference TRBV28 and TRBJ1-6, is DVKVTQSSRYLVKRTGEKVFLECVQDMDHENMFWYRQDPGLGLRLIYFSYDVKMKEKGDIPEGYSVSREKKERFSLILESASTNQTSMYLCASSQTDRISPLHFGNGTRLTVT.